The sequence of this T cell receptor (beta chain) was determined in a study of cytomegalovirus exposure and HLA in healthy donors (dated by TCRdb to about 2017). About the investigation overall: An earlier analysis of roughly 500 of the donors reported about 250 Gb of sequence data and 117 million unique TCR beta sequences from roughly 200 million T cells. Approximately 310 gigabases of sequencing data and tens of millions of unique TCR sequences were included in an early release covering under 650 HLA-typed donors. Among the roughly 390 genotyped donors, around 81% belonged to the genetic ancestry cluster associated with self-reported Caucasian donors. The aim of the study was to test whether cataloging public T cell receptors could identify signatures of past pathogen exposure. The study used immunosequencing to profile the T cell repertoires of some 600 subjects and linked those repertoires to cytomegalovirus serostatus. Besides the first cohort of under 700 subjects, a separate validation cohort made up of some 110 different subjects was used. To predict cytomegalovirus infection status, the study brought together high-throughput TCR immunosequencing, statistical association of individual TCRs with disease status, and machine learning. In a later analysis, previously published TCR beta repertoires from 666 donors were re-analyzed and high-resolution HLA genotyping was added so that TCR occurrence patterns could be studied. Rather than using new phenotypic data, the later analysis identified candidate immune exposures from TCR beta sequences and from how often those sequences occurred across donors. An earlier analysis of around 580 of the donors used high-throughput TCR beta sequencing to judge whether each TCR beta V gene segment behaved as functional or pseudogenic. Donor age, sex, ethnicity and CMV serostatus were collected together with the repertoire data. A later genetic analysis took genome-wide SNP genotypes for about 55% of the 666 donors and used that subset as a discovery cohort. Every discovery cohort repertoire had been produced on one sequencing platform. HLA typing included class I and class II loci at four-digit resolution. The number of donors typed differed by locus, with roughly 620-630 for A, B, C, DRB1 and DQB1, roughly 520 for DQA1, over 600 for DPA1, and over 400 for DPB1. Because of strong linkage in the cohort, roughly five DR-DQ haplotypes were treated as single units for association and clustering. Across 398 genotyped donors of the cohort, an average of roughly 250,000 unique TCR beta nucleotide sequences per donor were sequenced, and approximately 17% of those sequences were non-productive.

As for this clone: The specificity of this receptor is unknown. Per-nucleotide qualities are absent, and no much larger clonotype sits a single base away.

The method behind the library was the immunoSEQ multiplex PCR assay. The multiplex PCR relied on a mix of 60 forward primers for TCR Vbeta segments and 13 reverse primers for TCR Jbeta segments. Amplification of the CDR3 region of rearranged TCR beta genes was performed with a multiplex PCR assay on genomic DNA. On the Illumina HiSeq System, the amplified TCR beta libraries were sequenced as 87-base-pair reads. In the source study's methods: Across the roughly 700 repertoires, a later analysis counted 75 million to 90 million unique TCR beta chains, around 11 million of which were shared by at least two donors. To remove PCR and sequencing errors, raw reads were error-corrected and collapsed into unique sequences using a nearest-neighbor algorithm that merged closely related sequences. V, D and J gene segments were assigned by aligning CDR3 sequences to IMGT reference sequences. For a sequence to be retained, at least a six-nucleotide match to both a V gene segment and a J gene segment was required. A rearrangement counted as productive if the CDR3 had no stop codons and remained in frame with V and J, and every other rearrangement counted as non-productive. CDR3 was defined by IMGT convention, running from the second conserved V-encoded cysteine to the conserved J-encoded phenylalanine. In an earlier analysis of approximately 590 of the donors, sequences lacking an unambiguous match to a single V gene segment were excluded. An earlier analysis of 587 of the donors called V segments functional above 56.7% productive rearrangements and segregating when the between-donor standard deviation exceeded 5%. A statistical classification framework was built for diagnosing cytomegalovirus status from the catalog of TCR beta chain sequences. A later analysis assigned V and J genes by comparing TCR nucleotide sequences with IMGT/GENE-DB human TR gene sequences. Using the TCRdist pipeline, a later analysis assigned CDR3 sequences along with most-parsimonious VDJ recombination scenarios. In a later analysis, each TCR beta chain was defined by its CDR3 amino acid sequence together with its V-gene family, and reads without a unique V-gene family were excluded. In a later analysis, 500 to 700 highly shared, low-generation-probability nucleotide sequences were removed to address suspected cross-contamination and a sequencing artifact. In a later analysis, a clonal expansion index was calculated for each public chain from normalized within-repertoire ranks of inferred template counts. A later analysis computed generation probabilities with a VDJ recombination model fitted to out-of-frame rearrangements, and checked the results against IGoR. A later analysis scored TCR-TCR, TCR-HLA and TCR-CMV co-occurrence with hypergeometric tests, applying a repertoire-size bias correction to TCR pairs. False discovery rates were estimated in a later analysis by permuting HLA or CMV assignments 20 times. A later analysis grouped co-occurring TCRs with DBSCAN, adding TCRdist sequence similarity when clustering within HLA-allele-positive subsets. Repertoires with fewer than 30,000 or more than 120,000 public chains were left out of co-occurrence clustering, as were a few repertoires with anomalous nucleotide sharing. Sourced from immuneACCESS, this table was stored by TCRdb with only in-frame sequences that have V and J called. A share of the clones is absent; for the studies checked, an unresolved V gene accounts for under half, and the remainder has no known explanation. V, J and clone size are taken as reported in that table, and D and trimming were inferred from the DNA itself. This sample holds about 160,000 clones; around 80% were observed only once. The ten largest clones represent 1.9% of the sample.

Overall study results and their limits: In an earlier analysis of some 500 of the donors, most TCR beta V segments appeared in productive rearrangements about 87% or about 30% of the time, broadly matching IMGT annotations. Most TCR sequences were observed very rarely across donors, whereas some public TCRs were present in many individuals. Because some donors lacked HLA typing at each locus, the association tests relied only on the typed subset. The classifier was reported to diagnose cytomegalovirus status with high specificity and sensitivity in both the original and validation cohorts. A later analysis found that most CMV-associated TCR beta chains appeared HLA-restricted, with HLA associations seemingly driven largely by CMV exposure. The presence/absence analyses assumed that sequencing depth was roughly uniform across donors, and that assumption may not be true. Several of the top co-occurrence clusters appeared to be linked to parvovirus B19, influenza, CMV and Epstein-Barr virus, according to a later analysis. According to a later analysis, TCR association rates differed among HLA loci, with DRB1 alleles showing the most associated TCRs and HLA-C alleles showing the fewest. In a later genetic analysis, a missense DCLRE1C variant was associated with V-gene and J-gene trimming of TCR beta chains, and the association was replicated in an independent cohort. According to a later genetic analysis, donors in an Asian-associated ancestry cluster had fewer N-insertions in productive TCRs than the approximately 650-donor mean. The cohort was sequenced for TCR beta chains only, and without alpha or paired-chain data the features that could be detected were limited. The authors suggested that the approach could potentially be extended to other disease states and immunological phenotypes. A few of the identified cytomegalovirus-associated TCR beta chains were confirmed in vitro to be specific for cytomegalovirus antigens. In the study, around 150 TCR beta chains were listed as associated with cytomegalovirus. Correlated functional status among segregating V segments might reflect linkage disequilibrium, but an unknown experimental factor could not be ruled out. In a later analysis, HLA-associated TCR beta chains were found to be more clonally expanded and to have lower generation probabilities than equally common non-associated chains. Assigning TCR associations to individual alleles was difficult when HLA alleles, especially DR and DQ, strongly co-occurred. The only immune exposure information available for the cohort was CMV serostatus. In a later analysis, around 17,000 TCR beta sequences were associated with specific HLA alleles at a false discovery rate of 0.05. Because counts were too low, approximately 18 rarely observed V segments, including chromosome 9 orphons, were excluded from the earlier analysis of 500 to 700 of the donors. The sequencing pipeline was judged likely to have produced a cluster of highly shared sequence variants as a technical artifact. A further reported finding was that TCR beta sequences accurately predicted the HLA-A and HLA-B alleles for most subjects in the first cohort.

The cohort was made up of around 720 healthy bone marrow donors. At the time of sampling, every cohort member was nominally healthy, though immune exposures that went unrecorded were likely present. The donor tested CMV seronegative, placing the donor among the 350 to 400 seronegative members of the cohort. Each donor provided a peripheral blood sample, and peripheral blood mononuclear cells were used for TCR beta sequencing. The Qiagen DNeasy Blood Extraction Kit was used to extract genomic DNA from the blood cell samples. The TCR sequence derives from a man younger than 35 in good health and CMV-seronegative. The sequenced sample was PBMCs.

Here the CDR3 is given as CSARALETQYF. The DNA reads TGCAGTGCTAGAGCCCTCGAGACCCAGTACTTC. This sequence uses TRBV20-1 and TRBJ2-5, with the D segment identity uncertain. The cysteine opens and the phenylalanine closes a CDR3 of 11 amino acids. This entry keeps only the CDR3 DNA: 33 bases, framed from base 1. Sequences DFQATT (CDR1) and SNEGSKA (CDR2) are obtained from the germline V gene (reference sequence). V is reduced by 1 base and J by 5 bases, leaving a spacing of 5 bases between them.